The clone carrying this T cell receptor beta chain was picked up a small number of times. What it binds is not known. Oncomine TCR Beta short-read sequencing was applied to DNA from cultured CD4+ T cells. Genomic DNA extraction was carried out from cultured CD4+ T cells. TCRdb used MiXCR to reprocess the PCR reads, holding one entry per CDR3 protein. The table lists about 26,000 distinct CDR3 sequences, about three fifths of them singletons, with 4.5% to 6% in the top ten. The data originate from a study of vaccination and CD4 T cells after COVID-19. On the study more broadly: Overlapping spike peptides from SARS-CoV-2, HCoV-NL63, HCoV-OC43 and HCoV-229E served to stimulate the cells.

Noted treatment: 10-day PBMC culture with coronavirus spike peptide pools or control peptides (ViraFEST assay). After expanding antigen-specific T cells with peptide pools, ViraFEST sequenced their TCRs. The CDR3 loop spans 14 amino acids. Germline CDR1 and CDR2: SEHNR and FQNEAQ (reference sequence). V gave up 3 bases and J gave up 6 bases, with 12 bases separating them. The receptor was isolated from a human donor who had recovered from COVID-19. Material: CD4+ T cells from blood, cultured in vitro. The rearrangement uses TRBV7-9 and TRBJ1-5; a weak D match, TRBD1 (6 bases). This CDR3 reads CASSLLGGGQPQHF. The DNA for the CDR3 is TGTGCCAGCAGCTTGTTGGGGGGCGGTCAGCCCCAGCATTTT.